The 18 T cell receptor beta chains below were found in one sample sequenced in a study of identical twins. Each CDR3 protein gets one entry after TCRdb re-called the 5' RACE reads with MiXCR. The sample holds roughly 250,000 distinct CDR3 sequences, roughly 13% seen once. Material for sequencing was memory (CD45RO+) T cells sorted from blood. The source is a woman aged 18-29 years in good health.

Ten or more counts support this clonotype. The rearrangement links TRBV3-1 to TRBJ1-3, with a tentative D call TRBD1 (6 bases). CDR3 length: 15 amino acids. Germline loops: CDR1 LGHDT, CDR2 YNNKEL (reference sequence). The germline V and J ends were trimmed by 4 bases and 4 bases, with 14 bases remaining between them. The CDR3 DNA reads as TGTGCCAGCAGCCGAGAAGGGACAAGAGGAAACACCATATATTTT. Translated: CASSREGTRGNTIYF. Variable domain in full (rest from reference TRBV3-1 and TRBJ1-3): DTAVSQTPKYLVTQMGNDKSIKCEQNLGHDTMYWYKQDSKKFLKIMFSYNNKELIINETVPNRFSPKSPDKAHLNLHINSLELGDSAVYFCASSREGTRGNTIYFGEGSWLTVV.

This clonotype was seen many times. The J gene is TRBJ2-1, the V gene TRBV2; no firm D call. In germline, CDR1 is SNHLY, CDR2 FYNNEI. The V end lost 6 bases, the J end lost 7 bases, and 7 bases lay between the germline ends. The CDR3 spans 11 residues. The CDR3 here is CASSSTNEQFF. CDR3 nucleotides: TGTGCCAGCAGCTCGACGAATGAGCAGTTCTTC.

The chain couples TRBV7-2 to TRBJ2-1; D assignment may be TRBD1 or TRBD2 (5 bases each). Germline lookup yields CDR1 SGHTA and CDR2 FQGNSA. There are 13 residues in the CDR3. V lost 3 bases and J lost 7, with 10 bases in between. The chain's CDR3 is CASSFAGTNEQFF. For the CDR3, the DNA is TGTGCCAGCAGCTTCGCAGGGACGAATGAGCAGTTCTTC.

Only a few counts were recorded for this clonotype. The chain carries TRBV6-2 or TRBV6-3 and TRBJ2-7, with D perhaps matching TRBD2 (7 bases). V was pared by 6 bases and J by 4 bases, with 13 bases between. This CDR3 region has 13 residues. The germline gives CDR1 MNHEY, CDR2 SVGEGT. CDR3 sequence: CASSGGPAYEQYF. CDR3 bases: TGTGCCAGCAGCGGGGGGCCTGCATACGAGCAGTACTTC.

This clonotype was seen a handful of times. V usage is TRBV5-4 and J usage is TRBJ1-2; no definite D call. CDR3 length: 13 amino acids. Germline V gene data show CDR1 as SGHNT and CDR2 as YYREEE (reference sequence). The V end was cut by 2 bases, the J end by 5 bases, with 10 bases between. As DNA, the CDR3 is TGTGCCAGCAGCTTCCCCACAGATTATGGCTACACCTTC. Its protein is CASSFPTDYGYTF.

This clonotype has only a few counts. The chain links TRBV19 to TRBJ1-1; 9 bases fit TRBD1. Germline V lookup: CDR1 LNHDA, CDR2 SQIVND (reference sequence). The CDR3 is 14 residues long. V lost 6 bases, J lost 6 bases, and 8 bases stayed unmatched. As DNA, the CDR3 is TGTGCCAGTAGCTGGAGGGACAGGGTCGCTGAAGCTTTCTTT. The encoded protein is CASSWRDRVAEAFF.

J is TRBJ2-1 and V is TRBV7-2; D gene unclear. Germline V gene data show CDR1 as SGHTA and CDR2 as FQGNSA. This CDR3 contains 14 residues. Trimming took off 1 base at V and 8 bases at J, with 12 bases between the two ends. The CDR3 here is CASSLGGFGYEQFF. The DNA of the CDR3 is TGTGCCAGCAGCTTAGGTGGGTTTGGCTATGAGCAGTTCTTC.

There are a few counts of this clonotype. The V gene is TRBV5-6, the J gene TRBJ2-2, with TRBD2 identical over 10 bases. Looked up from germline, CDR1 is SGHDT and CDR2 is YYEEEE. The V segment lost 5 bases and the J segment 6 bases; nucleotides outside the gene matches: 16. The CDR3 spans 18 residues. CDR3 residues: CASRHKGLAEKGPGELFF. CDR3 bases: TGTGCCAGCAGGCACAAAGGACTAGCGGAGAAGGGGCCCGGGGAGCTGTTTTTT.

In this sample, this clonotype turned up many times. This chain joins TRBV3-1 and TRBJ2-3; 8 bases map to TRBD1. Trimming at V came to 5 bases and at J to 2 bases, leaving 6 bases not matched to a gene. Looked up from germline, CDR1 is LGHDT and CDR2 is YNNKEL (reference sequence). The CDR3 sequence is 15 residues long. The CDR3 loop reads CASSTRTGNTDTQYF. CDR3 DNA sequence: TGTGCCAGCAGCACCCGGACAGGGAACACAGATACGCAGTATTTT.

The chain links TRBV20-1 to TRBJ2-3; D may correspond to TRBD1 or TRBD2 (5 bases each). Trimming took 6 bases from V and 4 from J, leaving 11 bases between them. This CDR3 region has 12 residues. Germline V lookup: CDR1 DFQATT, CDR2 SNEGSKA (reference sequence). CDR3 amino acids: CSARDVADTQYF. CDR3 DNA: TGCAGTGCCAGGGACGTTGCAGATACGCAGTATTTT.

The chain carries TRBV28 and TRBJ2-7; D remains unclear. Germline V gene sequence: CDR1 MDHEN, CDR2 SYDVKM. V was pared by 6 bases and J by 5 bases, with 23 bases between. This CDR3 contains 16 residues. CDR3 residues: CASSPADGWGRNEQYF. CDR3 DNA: TGTGCCAGCAGCCCCGCGGACGGATGGGGTCGGAACGAGCAGTACTTC.

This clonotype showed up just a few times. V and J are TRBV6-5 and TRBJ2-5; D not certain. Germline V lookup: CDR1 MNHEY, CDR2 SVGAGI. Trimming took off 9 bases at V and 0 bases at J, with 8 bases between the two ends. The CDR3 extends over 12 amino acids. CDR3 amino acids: CARSRDQETQYF. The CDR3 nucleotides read TGTGCCAGGTCCCGGGACCAAGAGACCCAGTACTTC.

The CDR3 is CASSLGRPGELFF. The DNA of the CDR3 is TGTGCCAGCAGCTTGGGGAGGCCCGGGGAGCTGTTTTTT. The chain uses TRBV7-9 and TRBJ2-2; possibly TRBD2 for D (6 bases). V gave up 3 bases and J gave up 6 bases, with 8 bases separating them. The CDR3 consists of 13 residues. The germline V gene has CDR1 SEHNR and CDR2 FQNEAQ (reference sequence).

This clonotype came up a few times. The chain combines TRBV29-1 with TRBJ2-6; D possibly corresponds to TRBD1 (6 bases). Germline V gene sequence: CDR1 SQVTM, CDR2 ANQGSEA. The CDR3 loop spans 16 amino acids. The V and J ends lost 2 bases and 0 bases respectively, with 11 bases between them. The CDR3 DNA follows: TGCAGCGTTGAATTGGGGGCCCCCTCTGGGGCCAACGTCCTGACTTTC. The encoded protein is CSVELGAPSGANVLTF.

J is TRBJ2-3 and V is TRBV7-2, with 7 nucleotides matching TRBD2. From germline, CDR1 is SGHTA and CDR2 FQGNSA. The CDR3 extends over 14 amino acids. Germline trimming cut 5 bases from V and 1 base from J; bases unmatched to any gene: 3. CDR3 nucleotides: TGTGCCAGCAGCGGGACTACAGGCACAGATACGCAGTATTTT. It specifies CASSGTTGTDTQYF.

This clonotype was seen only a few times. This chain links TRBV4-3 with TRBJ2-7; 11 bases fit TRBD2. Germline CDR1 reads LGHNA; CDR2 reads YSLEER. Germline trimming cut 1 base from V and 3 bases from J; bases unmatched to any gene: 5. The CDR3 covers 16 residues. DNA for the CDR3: TGCGCCAGCAGCCAAGGCCGAACTAGCGGGGGCTACGAGCAGTACTTC. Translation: CASSQGRTSGGYEQYF.

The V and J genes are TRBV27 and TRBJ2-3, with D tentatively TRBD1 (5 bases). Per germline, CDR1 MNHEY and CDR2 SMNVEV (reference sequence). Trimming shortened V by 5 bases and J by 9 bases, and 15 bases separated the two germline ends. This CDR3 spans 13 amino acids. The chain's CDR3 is CASSVLDTQTQYF. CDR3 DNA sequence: TGTGCCAGCAGTGTCCTGGACACCCAGACGCAGTATTTT.

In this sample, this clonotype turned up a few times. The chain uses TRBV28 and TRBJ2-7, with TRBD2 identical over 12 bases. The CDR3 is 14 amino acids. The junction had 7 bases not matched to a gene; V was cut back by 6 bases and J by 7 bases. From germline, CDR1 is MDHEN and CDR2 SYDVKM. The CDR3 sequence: CASSSSGRAREQYF. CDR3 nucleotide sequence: TGTGCCAGCAGCTCTAGCGGGAGGGCTCGAGAGCAGTACTTC.